Following are 31 T cell receptor beta chains from one sample sequenced in a study of graft-versus-host responses after intestinal transplantation. Profiling relied on immunoSEQ multiplex PCR, and the TCRdb table lists in-frame clones only, not all of them. Of roughly 100,000 clones listed, over 85% are singletons. Antigens for these TCRs are unknown. This sample comprised unstimulated CD8+ T cells sorted from spleen or lymph node cells, obtained before intestinal transplant. These receptors were taken from a human donor who received an intestinal transplant.

The V gene is TRBV6-5, the J gene TRBJ2-5; maybe TRBD2 (6 bases). The CDR3 consists of 14 residues. CDR1 is MNHEY, CDR2 SVGAGI, per germline. Trimming shortened V by 11 bases and J by 1 base, and 17 bases separated the two germline ends. Here the CDR3 reads CARKLGAGQETQYF. CDR3 bases: TGTGCCCGAAAACTAGGAGCGGGCCAAGAGACCCAGTACTTC.

This clone was found a few times. The rearrangement links TRBV4-1 to TRBJ2-7, with a weak D call TRBD2 (5 bases). V shed 1 base and J shed 7 bases, with 8 bases lying between them. This CDR3 region has 12 residues. Germline loops: CDR1 MGHRA, CDR2 YSYEKL. CDR3: CASSQGGEEQYF. Written as DNA, the CDR3 is TGCGCCAGCAGCCAAGGGGGAGAAGAGCAGTACTTC.

The chain combines TRBV30 with TRBJ2-1; the match to TRBD2 covers 12 bases. The CDR3 runs to 20 residues. Germline-derived CDR1 and CDR2 are GTSNPN and SVGIG (reference sequence). J gave up 4 bases and V 4 bases, and 20 bases lay outside the gene matches. DNA of the CDR3: TGTGCCTGGATGGTGAGGTGGGACCGCGCTAGCGGGGGGGTTTACAATGAGCAGTTCTTC. This encodes CAWMVRWDRASGGVYNEQFF.

V gene TRBV4-1 combines with J gene TRBJ2-1; D tentatively reads TRBD1 or TRBD2 (5 bases each). This CDR3 is built from 14 residues. The germline V gene has CDR1 MGHRA and CDR2 YSYEKL. The V and J ends lost 6 bases and 8 bases respectively, with 17 bases between them. The CDR3 sequence is CASSGLGVGDEQFF. The DNA for the CDR3 is TGCGCCAGCAGTGGTCTGGGGGTCGGGGATGAGCAGTTCTTC.

The chain couples TRBV4-1 to TRBJ1-1, with TRBD1 identical over 7 bases. Germline lookup yields CDR1 MGHRA and CDR2 YSYEKL. V shed 3 bases, J shed 14 bases, and the junction held 9 bases outside the gene matches. The CDR3 consists of 12 residues. Here the CDR3 DNA reads TGCGCCAGCAGCCAGACGGACAGGTTCCGGTTCTTT. Encoded protein: CASSQTDRFRFF.

The V call is TRBV7-2, the J call TRBJ2-3; TRBD2 matches at 9 bases. CDR1 and CDR2 from the germline V gene are SGHTA and FQGNSA. With 1 base clipped from V and 7 bases from J, the junction kept 12 bases outside the gene matches. CDR3 size: 17 residues. CDR3 nucleotides: TGTGCCAGCAGCTTAGACTTTGGCCTAGCGGGGTTGTATACGCAGTATTTT. This encodes CASSLDFGLAGLYTQYF.

The chain joins TRBV5-4 to TRBJ1-1; perhaps TRBD1 as D (6 bases). The CDR3 has 14 amino acids. V was pared by 2 bases and J by 0 bases, with 8 bases between. Germline V lookup: CDR1 SGHNT, CDR2 YYREEE (reference sequence). Here the CDR3 DNA reads TGTGCCAGCAGCTTCGGACAGCTGAACACTGAAGCTTTCTTT. It is translated as CASSFGQLNTEAFF. The full variable domain, in which reference TRBV5-4 and TRBJ1-1 provide the parts outside the CDR3, is ETGVTQSPTHLIKTRGQQVTLRCSSQSGHNTVSWYQQALGQGPQFIFQYYREEENGRGNFPPRFSGLQFPNYSSELNVNALELDDSALYLCASSFGQLNTEAFFGQGTRLTVV.

The chain couples TRBV2 to TRBJ2-3, with 9 bases aligning to TRBD2. The germline CDR1 and CDR2 sequences are SNHLY and FYNNEI. The J segment lost 1 base and the V segment lost 4 bases, leaving 6 bases of the junction unmatched. CDR3 length: 16 amino acids. In nucleotides, the CDR3 is TGTGCCAGCAGTGTGAGTAGGACTAGCGGCACAGATACGCAGTATTTT. It codes for CASSVSRTSGTDTQYF.

This chain joins TRBV5-4 and TRBJ2-7, with 8 bases matching TRBD1. This CDR3 has 13 residues. The germline V gene encodes CDR1 SGHNT and CDR2 YYREEE (reference sequence). V shed 0 bases, J shed 6 bases, and the junction held 2 bases outside the gene matches. For the CDR3, the DNA is TGTGCCAGCAGCTTGGGCCAGGGGGCCGAGCAGTACTTC. It translates to CASSLGQGAEQYF.

The chain is built from TRBV4-1 and TRBJ1-1; D gene uncertain. CDR3 length equals 14 residues. V lost 5 bases and J lost 1, with 11 bases in between. CDR1 and CDR2 from the germline V gene are MGHRA and YSYEKL. The DNA of the CDR3 is TGCGCCAGCAGCACCTCCGCGGGGAACACTGAAGCTTTCTTT. Its protein product is CASSTSAGNTEAFF.

This clone turned up a few times. The chain carries TRBV19 and TRBJ1-4; weak D call: TRBD1 (5 bases). This CDR3 region has 14 residues. The V and J ends lost 3 bases and 10 bases respectively, with 15 bases between them. Germline values: CDR1 LNHDA, CDR2 SQIVND (reference sequence). The CDR3 DNA reads as TGTGCCAGTAGTATGGCGCGCGGGGGGGGAAAACTGTTTTTT. Translation gives CASSMARGGGKLFF.

V gene TRBV21-1 combines with J gene TRBJ2-2. TRBV21-1 is noted as a pseudogene. CDR3 length: 15 amino acids. Here the CDR3 reads CASSKYGQGAGELFF. CDR3 nucleotide sequence: TGTGCCAGCAGCAAGTACGGGCAGGGAGCCGGGGAGCTGTTTTTT.

The rearrangement links TRBV7-8 to TRBJ2-7; D might be TRBD1 (5 bases). The CDR3 is made up of 13 amino acids. Trimming shortened V by 0 bases and J by 5 bases, and 8 bases separated the two germline ends. Germline V lookup: CDR1 SGHVS, CDR2 FQNEAQ. The CDR3 nucleotides read TGTGCCAGCAGCTTAGCAGGGGTCCACGAGCAGTACTTC. Translation: CASSLAGVHEQYF. Variable domain in full (rest from reference TRBV7-8 and TRBJ2-7): GAGVSQSPRYKVAKRGQDVALRCDPISGHVSLFWYQQALGQGPEFLTYFQNEAQLDKSGLPSDRFFAERPEGSVSTLKIQRTQQEDSAVYLCASSLAGVHEQYFGPGTRLTVT.

The chain employs TRBV18 and TRBJ2-5; either TRBD1 or TRBD2 may supply D (5 bases each). Germline V CDR1 and CDR2: KGHSH, LQKENI. V gave up 3 bases and J gave up 4 bases, with 6 bases separating them. The CDR3 contains 12 residues. The CDR3 region has the DNA TGTGCCAGCTCACCGAGGGGAGAGACCCAGTACTTC. This codes for CASSPRGETQYF.

The chain is built from TRBV2 and TRBJ1-3, with no clear D. Germline loops: CDR1 SNHLY, CDR2 FYNNEI. The CDR3 has 16 residues. Trimming removed 3 bases at V and 0 bases at J, with 12 bases between. The CDR3 is CASSEYPGSSGNTIYF. The CDR3 DNA reads as TGTGCCAGCAGTGAGTACCCAGGTTCCTCTGGAAACACCATATATTTT.

This clone has only one observation. The V call is TRBV4-1, the J call TRBJ2-7; 8 bases agree with TRBD1. The CDR3 is 11 residues long. CDR1 is MGHRA, CDR2 YSYEKL, per germline. CDR3 sequence: CASWDGTGLWV. CDR3 DNA: TGCGCCAGCTGGGACGGGACAGGATTATGGGTC.

This chain joins TRBV6-5 and TRBJ1-1; D unclear. The germline V gene encodes CDR1 MNHEY and CDR2 SVGAGI. The CDR3 sequence is 14 residues long. V lost 4 bases and J lost 1, with 10 bases in between. This chain's CDR3 is CASSSISENTEAFF. CDR3 DNA: TGTGCCAGCAGTTCCATATCAGAGAACACTGAAGCTTTCTTT.

V and J are TRBV2 and TRBJ1-2; D is unclear. V was pared by 8 bases and J by 7 bases, with 5 bases between. Germline CDR1 reads SNHLY; CDR2 reads FYNNEI. This CDR3 contains 9 residues. The CDR3 DNA sequence: TGTGCCAGCGGAAGTGGCTACACCTTC. It translates to CASGSGYTF.

The chain uses TRBV2 and TRBJ2-7; 8 nucleotides agree with TRBD2. CDR1 SNHLY and CDR2 FYNNEI come from the germline V gene. The junction had 10 bases not matched to a gene; V was cut back by 3 bases and J by 6 bases. The CDR3 is made up of 15 amino acids. In DNA form, the CDR3 reads TGTGCCAGCAGTGAGACGGCGGGACTAGTCAGCGAGCAGTACTTC. Translating it yields CASSETAGLVSEQYF.

The chain is built from TRBV11-2 and TRBJ2-3; D uncertain. Germline V lookup: CDR1 SGHAT, CDR2 FQNNGV. Trimming pared 5 bases from V and 4 bases from J, leaving 13 bases between. The CDR3 covers 14 residues. In nucleotides, the CDR3 is TGTGCCAGCAGCCTCGAAGATGTGCCAGATACGCAGTATTTT. Encoded protein: CASSLEDVPDTQYF.

This clone occurred once. V is TRBV27 and J is TRBJ2-3; 9 positions match TRBD2. Germline V gives CDR1 MNHEY, CDR2 SMNVEV (reference sequence). The junction had 11 bases not matched to a gene; V was cut back by 3 bases and J by 7 bases. This CDR3 region has 16 residues. CDR3 sequence: CASSFSMLAGINTQYF. The DNA of the CDR3 is TGTGCCAGCAGTTTTTCTATGCTAGCGGGGATAAATACGCAGTATTTT.

The V gene is TRBV5-4, the J gene TRBJ1-6; D unclear. The CDR3 contains 17 residues. The germline CDR1 and CDR2 sequences are SGHNT and YYREEE (reference sequence). V shed 0 bases and J shed 2 bases, with 12 bases lying between them. Here the CDR3 DNA reads TGTGCCAGCAGCTTGGGATCCCCGGGCACCTATAATTCACCCCTCCACTTT. The encoded protein is CASSLGSPGTYNSPLHF.

The chain couples TRBV7-2 to TRBJ2-3, with D unresolved. Trimming pared 2 bases from V and 13 bases from J, leaving 13 bases between. The CDR3 runs to 12 residues. The V gene's germline CDR1 is SGHTA and CDR2 FQGNSA. The CDR3 here is CASSLLSQPEYF. The CDR3 DNA is TGTGCCAGCAGCTTACTGAGCCAACCGGAGTATTTT.

This chain uses TRBV6-6 with TRBJ1-4; D gene unclear. The CDR3 loop spans 14 amino acids. The germline gives CDR1 MNHNY, CDR2 SVGAGI (reference sequence). V was cut by 4 bases and J by 2 bases, with 8 bases left in between. For the CDR3, the DNA is TGTGCCAGCAGTTCCCGGCAGACTAATGAAAAACTGTTTTTT. Translated, it gives CASSSRQTNEKLFF.

This chain connects TRBV6-5 to TRBJ2-3, with D perhaps TRBD2 (5 bases). V shed 6 bases and J shed 11 bases, with 21 bases lying between them. Per germline, CDR1 MNHEY and CDR2 SVGAGI. CDR3 length equals 14 residues. The CDR3 region is CASSAPLAQEVQYF. In DNA, the CDR3 is TGTGCCAGCAGCGCCCCCCTAGCTCAGGAGGTGCAGTATTTT.

The chain employs TRBV9 and TRBJ2-5, with D perhaps matching TRBD1 or TRBD2 (6 bases each). CDR3 length equals 15 residues. V lost 4 bases and J lost 2, with 15 bases in between. Germline lookup yields CDR1 SGDLS and CDR2 YYNGEE. As DNA, the CDR3 is TGTGCCAGCAGCAATACAGGGACTTTACAAGAGACCCAGTACTTC. Translated, it gives CASSNTGTLQETQYF. The full variable domain, in which reference TRBV9 and TRBJ2-5 provide the parts outside the CDR3, is DSGVTQTPKHLITATGQRVTLRCSPRSGDLSVYWYQQSLDQGLQFLIQYYNGEERAKGNILERFSAQQFPDLHSELNLSSLELGDSALYFCASSNTGTLQETQYFGPGTRLLVL.

This sequence joins TRBV11-2 and TRBJ2-1, with TRBD2 identical over 12 bases. J gave up 6 bases and V 1 base, and 7 bases lay outside the gene matches. The germline V gene encodes CDR1 SGHAT and CDR2 FQNNGV. This CDR3 comprises 17 residues. The CDR3 is CASSLAASGGAGNEQFF. In DNA, the CDR3 is TGTGCCAGCAGCTTAGCTGCTAGCGGGGGGGCCGGCAATGAGCAGTTCTTC. Complete variable domain (other parts from reference TRBV11-2 and TRBJ2-1): EAGVAQSPRYKIIEKRQSVAFWCNPISGHATLYWYQQILGQGPKLLIQFQNNGVVDDSQLPKDRFSAERLKGVDSTLKIQPAKLEDSAVYLCASSLAASGGAGNEQFFGPGTRLTVL.

The chain uses TRBV14 and TRBJ1-2, with a possible D match to TRBD1 (6 bases). The CDR3 sequence is 14 residues long. CDR1 SGHDN and CDR2 FVKESK come from the germline V gene. V was pared by 2 bases and J by 3 bases, with 10 bases between. CDR3 sequence reads: CASSQQGIDYGYTF. CDR3 DNA: TGTGCCAGCAGCCAACAGGGGATCGACTATGGCTACACCTTC.

CDR3 loop: CAWSAFEGRYEQYF. As DNA, the CDR3 is TGTGCCTGGAGTGCCTTTGAGGGACGCTACGAGCAGTACTTC. This rearrangement joins TRBV30 to TRBJ2-7, with D perhaps TRBD1 or TRBD2 (5 bases each). This CDR3 has 14 amino acids. V was trimmed by 1 base and J by 3 bases, leaving 13 bases between them. CDR1 and CDR2 (germline): GTSNPN, SVGIG (reference sequence). Supplemented by reference TRBV30 and TRBJ2-7, the full variable domain reads SQTIHQWPATLVQPVGSPLSLECTVEGTSNPNLYWYRQAAGRGLQLLFYSVGIGQISSEVPQNLSASRPQDRQFILSSKKLLLSDSGFYLCAWSAFEGRYEQYFGPGTRLTVT.

The chain links TRBV5-1 to TRBJ2-5; 13 bases fit TRBD2. Unmatched junction bases numbered 10, after V lost 2 bases and J lost 0 bases. CDR3 length: 19 residues. Per germline, CDR1 SGHRS and CDR2 YFSETQ. The CDR3 region is CASSFPDGLAGEYQETQYF. The CDR3 bases are TGCGCCAGCAGCTTTCCCGACGGACTAGCGGGGGAGTACCAAGAGACCCAGTACTTC. The variable domain in full, completed from reference TRBV5-1 and TRBJ2-5, reads KAGVTQTPRYLIKTRGQQVTLSCSPISGHRSVSWYQQTPGQGLQFLFEYFSETQRNKGNFPGRFSGRQFSNSRSEMNVSTLELGDSALYLCASSFPDGLAGEYQETQYFGPGTRLLVL.

The chain is built from TRBV5-6 and TRBJ2-5, with a tentative D call TRBD2 (5 bases). V was cut by 4 bases and J by 1 base, with 5 bases left in between. This CDR3 is 12 amino acids long. Germline assignment: CDR1 SGHDT and CDR2 YYEEEE. CDR3 residues: CASSGLQETQYF. In DNA form, the CDR3 reads TGTGCCAGCAGCGGACTCCAAGAGACCCAGTACTTC.